The present T cell receptor beta chain was sequenced within a study of TIL therapy for anti-PD-1-resistant metastatic lung cancer. Whole-study context: Most patients had lung adenocarcinoma; several tumors were EGFR-mutant, two ALK-rearranged; half smoked currently or formerly.

As to time point: pre-treatment sample, taken before nivolumab and TIL therapy. Enrollment ran from October 2017 to early 2020. The immunoSEQ assay was v3. Only in-frame clones appear in the TCRdb table, and some are missing; sequencing was by immunoSEQ multiplex PCR. The sample has some 50,000 clones; 79% are singletons. CDR3 length equals 15 residues. The ends were cut back, 3 bases at V and 0 bases at J, with 9 bases in the middle. In germline, CDR1 is LNHDA, CDR2 SQIVND (reference sequence). This specimen was blood, taken at baseline. This clonotype was obtained from a man aged 65 to 79 with non-small cell lung cancer. The chain links TRBV19 to TRBJ1-3; no clear D. This chain's CDR3 is CASSISIPSGNTIYF. In DNA, the CDR3 is TGTGCCAGTAGTATCTCCATCCCCTCTGGAAACACCATATATTTT. The variable domain in full, with the rest retrieved from reference TRBV19 and TRBJ1-3, is DGGITQSPKYLFRKEGQNVTLSCEQNLNHDAMYWYRQDPGQGLRLIYYSQIVNDFQKGDIAEGYSVSREKKESFPLTVTSAQKNPTAFYLCASSISIPSGNTIYFGEGSWLTVV.